These 24 T cell receptor beta chains share one sample of origin, sequenced in a study of blood T cell repertoires in COVID-19. The protocol was immunoSEQ multiplex PCR, while the TCRdb copy is restricted to in-frame clones and leaves out a portion. The sample records fewer than 200,000 clones, around 85% being singletons. Sequencing was performed on peripheral blood. All receptors come from a human donor with acute or convalescent COVID-19. The donor label of this sample is uncertain.

V is TRBV19 and J is TRBJ2-7; 9 bases align to TRBD1. Trimming removed 3 bases from V and 1 base from J; junction bases left unmatched: 4. CDR3 length: 15 residues. Germline assignment: CDR1 LNHDA and CDR2 SQIVND (reference sequence). CDR3 loop: CASSIGTGPSYEQYF. As DNA, the CDR3 is TGTGCCAGTAGTATCGGGACAGGGCCATCCTACGAGCAGTACTTC.

V usage is TRBV7-9 and J usage is TRBJ1-1; maybe TRBD1 (6 bases). The length of the CDR3 is 13 residues. V was cut by 7 bases and J by 1 base, with 10 bases left in between. Germline assignment: CDR1 SEHNR and CDR2 FQNEAQ (reference sequence). CDR3 sequence: CASIKDRNTEAFF. CDR3 bases: TGTGCCAGCATCAAGGACAGGAACACTGAAGCTTTCTTT.

The rearrangement uses TRBV6-6 and TRBJ2-2; D perhaps matches TRBD1 (5 bases). The V gene's germline CDR1 is MNHNY and CDR2 SVGAGI (reference sequence). This CDR3 has 15 residues. The germline V and J ends were trimmed by 3 bases and 6 bases, with 14 bases remaining between them. CDR3 nucleotides: TGTGCCAGCAGTTATGACGCAGGGATCGCCGGGGAGCTGTTTTTT. The encoded protein is CASSYDAGIAGELFF.

The CDR3 bases are TGTGCCATCAGTGATGGAGCGGGGGCAGACACAGATACGCAGTATTTT. Its translation is CAISDGAGADTDTQYF. This chain links TRBV10-3 with TRBJ2-3, with 8 bases aligning to TRBD2. The CDR3 length is 16 residues. After removal of 3 bases from V and 2 bases from J, the junction contained 7 bases not matched to a gene. CDR1 is ENHRY, CDR2 SYGVKD, per germline.

V is TRBV30 and J is TRBJ1-5; the match to TRBD1 covers 7 bases. V lost 4 bases, J lost 3 bases, and 15 bases stayed unmatched. From germline, CDR1 is GTSNPN and CDR2 SVGIG (reference sequence). The CDR3 length is 17 residues. This chain's CDR3 is CAWTRDRLSEVNQPQHF. As DNA, the CDR3 is TGTGCCTGGACTCGGGACAGACTCTCGGAGGTCAATCAGCCCCAGCATTTT. The complete variable domain, with remaining parts taken from reference TRBV30 and TRBJ1-5, reads SQTIHQWPATLVQPVGSPLSLECTVEGTSNPNLYWYRQAAGRGLQLLFYSVGIGQISSEVPQNLSASRPQDRQFILSSKKLLLSDSGFYLCAWTRDRLSEVNQPQHFGDGTRLSIL.

This chain uses TRBV28 with TRBJ1-2, with TRBD1 matching over 8 bases. CDR3 length equals 12 residues. Germline V gives CDR1 MDHEN, CDR2 SYDVKM. With V trimmed by 5 bases and J by 8 bases, 4 bases remained unmatched. CDR3 sequence: CASSPGGQGYTF. The CDR3 DNA sequence: TGTGCCAGCAGTCCAGGGGGCCAGGGCTACACCTTC.

This sequence joins TRBV28 and TRBJ2-5; perhaps TRBD1 as D (7 bases). The ends were cut back, 3 bases at V and 5 bases at J, with 13 bases in the middle. From germline, CDR1 is MDHEN and CDR2 SYDVKM. The CDR3 contains 14 residues. The CDR3 is CASSFWSGGETQYF. The CDR3 coding sequence is TGTGCCAGCAGTTTCTGGTCAGGGGGGGAGACCCAGTACTTC. The complete variable domain, with remaining parts taken from reference TRBV28 and TRBJ2-5, reads DVKVTQSSRYLVKRTGEKVFLECVQDMDHENMFWYRQDPGLGLRLIYFSYDVKMKEKGDIPEGYSVSREKKERFSLILESASTNQTSMYLCASSFWSGGETQYFGPGTRLLVL.

The chain joins TRBV7-9 to TRBJ1-6; D uncertain. V was trimmed by 1 base and J by 4 bases, leaving 8 bases between them. The CDR3 contains 15 residues. Germline CDR1 reads SEHNR; CDR2 reads FQNEAQ (reference sequence). CDR3 DNA sequence: TGTGCCAGCAGCTTAGATCAGTTATATAATTCACCCCTCCACTTT. Amino acids: CASSLDQLYNSPLHF.

The CDR3 sequence: CASSLEGGQHYGYTF. DNA of the CDR3: TGCGCCAGCAGCTTGGAGGGCGGACAGCACTATGGCTACACCTTC. The V gene is TRBV5-1, the J gene TRBJ1-2; D is perhaps TRBD1 (6 bases). Germline V lookup: CDR1 SGHRS, CDR2 YFSETQ. This CDR3 has 15 residues. The V gene lost 0 bases and the J gene lost 3 bases, with 12 bases spanning the gap.

This clone has just a few counts. The rearrangement joins TRBV9 to TRBJ2-3; 11 nucleotides agree with TRBD2. The CDR3 spans 16 residues. The germline CDR1 and CDR2 sequences are SGDLS and YYNGEE. J lost 2 bases, V lost 0 bases, and 2 bases had no gene match. The CDR3 sequence is CASSVEGLAVTDTQYF. CDR3 DNA: TGTGCCAGCAGCGTAGAGGGACTAGCGGTCACAGATACGCAGTATTTT.

This sequence joins TRBV5-1 and TRBJ2-5, with D perhaps TRBD2 (5 bases). CDR3 length equals 12 residues. V was clipped by 0 bases and J by 5 bases, with 5 bases between them. Per germline, CDR1 SGHRS and CDR2 YFSETQ. The CDR3 region has the DNA TGCGCCAGCAGCTTGGCGGGGGAGACCCAGTACTTC. Its translation: CASSLAGETQYF.

The chain combines TRBV27 with TRBJ2-7; D might be TRBD1 (6 bases). Germline V gene data show CDR1 as MNHEY and CDR2 as SMNVEV (reference sequence). V was trimmed by 5 bases and J by 6 bases, leaving 26 bases between them. This CDR3 region has 17 residues. The CDR3 bases are TGTGCCAGCAGTCCTGGACAGCCCCTATCAATTAAACCCGAGCAGTACTTC. Amino acid sequence: CASSPGQPLSIKPEQYF.

The V gene is TRBV7-9, the J gene TRBJ1-2; 7 bases agree with TRBD1. Germline assignment: CDR1 SEHNR and CDR2 FQNEAQ (reference sequence). This CDR3 region has 16 residues. J was trimmed by 4 bases and V by 1 base; bases with no gene match: 9. The CDR3 loop is CASSLEMGAGGYGYTF. CDR3 nucleotides: TGTGCCAGCAGCTTAGAAATGGGGGCAGGGGGCTATGGCTACACCTTC.

The rearrangement links TRBV2 to TRBJ1-1; D gene uncertain. Trimming took 4 bases from V and 0 from J, leaving 6 bases between them. CDR3 length: 13 residues. The germline gives CDR1 SNHLY, CDR2 FYNNEI. CDR3 sequence (DNA): TGTGCCAGCAGTGGAAACATGAACACTGAAGCTTTCTTT. It codes for CASSGNMNTEAFF.

V usage is TRBV9 and J usage is TRBJ2-1; TRBD2 matches at 15 bases. V lost 5 bases, J lost 4 bases, and 4 bases stayed unmatched. The germline V gene encodes CDR1 SGDLS and CDR2 YYNGEE. This CDR3 contains 16 residues. The CDR3 region has the DNA TGTGCCAGCAGTTACGGGACTAGCGGGGGGTACAATGAGCAGTTCTTC. Translated, it gives CASSYGTSGGYNEQFF.

The J gene is TRBJ2-7, the V gene TRBV7-2, with TRBD2 matching over 11 bases. CDR3 length equals 14 residues. The germline CDR1 and CDR2 sequences are SGHTA and FQGNSA. The ends lost 5 bases at V and 6 bases at J; junction bases unmatched: 6. This CDR3 reads CASSTSGGPPEQYF. The CDR3 DNA sequence: TGTGCCAGCAGCACTAGCGGGGGCCCCCCCGAGCAGTACTTC.

The genes are TRBV3-1 (or the pseudogene TRBV3-2) and TRBJ2-7; TRBD2 matches at 11 bases. This CDR3 region has 17 residues. V trimming: 2 bases; J trimming: 0 bases; junction bases outside the gene matches: 6. Germline CDR1 LGHDT, CDR2 YNNKEL (reference sequence). CDR3 in DNA: TGTGCCAGCAGCCAATCTCTAGCGGGGGGACTCTCCTACGAGCAGTACTTC. This gives the protein CASSQSLAGGLSYEQYF.

The chain uses TRBV18 and TRBJ2-5; D is ambiguous. Germline V gene data show CDR1 as KGHSH and CDR2 as LQKENI. Deletions cut 5 bases from V and 2 bases from J, with 9 bases between. The CDR3 runs to 13 residues. CDR3 DNA: TGTGCCAGCTCATCGAGCCGACAAGAGACCCAGTACTTC. Amino acids: CASSSSRQETQYF.

This chain uses TRBV4-2 with TRBJ1-1; 7 nucleotides agree with TRBD1. The CDR3 runs to 15 residues. V shed 8 bases, J shed 8 bases, and the junction held 17 bases outside the gene matches. Germline V gene data show CDR1 as LGHNA and CDR2 as YNFKEQ. DNA for the CDR3: TGTGCCAGCCAACCCCCGGGACAGAGGTTTTCCGAAGCTTTCTTT. Amino acid sequence: CASQPPGQRFSEAFF.

This chain uses TRBV4-1 with TRBJ1-6; D uncertain. Germline CDR1 reads MGHRA; CDR2 reads YSYEKL. This CDR3 spans 17 amino acids. V was clipped by 0 bases and J by 6 bases, with 15 bases between them. The CDR3 DNA reads TGCGCCAGCAGCCAAGATGCTGGAGGGAGAGGTAATTCACCCCTCCACTTT. As protein: CASSQDAGGRGNSPLHF.

The chain uses TRBV30 and TRBJ2-7; 9 nucleotides align to TRBD1. CDR3 size: 13 residues. Germline-derived CDR1 and CDR2 are GTSNPN and SVGIG (reference sequence). The CDR3 is CVLSWGQGYEQYF. For the CDR3, the DNA is TGTGTTCTGAGTTGGGGACAGGGCTACGAGCAGTACTTC.

V is TRBV18 and J is TRBJ1-2; D is perhaps TRBD1 (6 bases). With 10 bases removed from V and 8 bases from J, the gap between germline ends came to 20 bases. Germline CDR1 and CDR2: KGHSH and LQKENI. The CDR3 extends over 13 amino acids. This CDR3 is CAINRDRKGGYTF. CDR3 in DNA: TGTGCCATAAACAGGGACCGAAAGGGAGGCTACACCTTC.

J is TRBJ1-1 and V is TRBV5-1, with TRBD1 as a possible D gene (5 bases). V lost 4 bases and J 3 bases, leaving 16 bases between the germline ends. Germline CDR1 and CDR2: SGHRS and YFSETQ. The CDR3 extends over 15 amino acids. The CDR3 bases are TGCGCCAGCAGCCTAGAGTCCGGGACTTACACTGAAGCTTTCTTT. This translates into CASSLESGTYTEAFF.

This clone was seen once. The chain joins TRBV6-4 to TRBJ1-1; D may be TRBD1 (5 bases). Trimming pared 5 bases from V and 8 bases from J, leaving 27 bases between. CDR3 length equals 17 residues. Germline V lookup: CDR1 MRHNA, CDR2 SNTAGT. The CDR3 reads CASSLSPLGGDMSEAFF. The CDR3 nucleotides read TGTGCCAGCAGTCTCAGCCCCTTGGGGGGTGATATGTCAGAAGCTTTCTTT.